Below are 30 T cell receptor beta chains sequenced from a single sample in a study of resident and recirculating memory T cells in vitiligo. Sequencing used immunoSEQ multiplex PCR; TCRdb keeps in-frame clones, though not all of them. The sample lists tens of thousands of clones, roughly 92% seen once, with 4.9% in the top ten. The sequencing sample was made of blood. The receptors originated from a male donor with vitiligo.

The V call is TRBV11-2, the J call TRBJ2-5; D may be TRBD2 (6 bases). This CDR3 contains 15 residues. The ends were cut back, 2 bases at V and 5 bases at J, with 15 bases in the middle. The germline gives CDR1 SGHAT, CDR2 FQNNGV. CDR3 bases: TGTGCCAGCAGCTTATCAGAGGGAGGAGGGGAGACCCAGTACTTC. Translation gives CASSLSEGGGETQYF.

V and J are TRBV19 and TRBJ1-1; 7 bases are shared with TRBD1. Trimming removed 3 bases from V and 5 bases from J; junction bases left unmatched: 6. This CDR3 has 14 residues. CDR1 LNHDA and CDR2 SQIVND come from the germline V gene (reference sequence). The CDR3 DNA reads TGTGCCAGTAGTATCGCAGGGGGTTGGACTGAAGCTTTCTTT. Protein sequence: CASSIAGGWTEAFF.

This rearrangement joins TRBV6-1 to TRBJ1-1; D uncertain. The CDR3 is 12 residues long. Per the germline V gene, CDR1 is MNHNS and CDR2 is SASEGT. The ends were cut back, 9 bases at V and 6 bases at J, with 14 bases in the middle. CDR3 region: CASVSFRAEAFF. CDR3 nucleotide sequence: TGTGCCAGTGTTTCGTTTCGGGCTGAAGCTTTCTTT.

The chain uses TRBV7-2 and TRBJ1-5; D is possibly TRBD1 (6 bases). Trimming removed 8 bases from V and 5 bases from J, with 19 bases in between. This CDR3 is 15 amino acids long. CDR1 is SGHTA and CDR2 is FQGNSA in the germline V gene. Written as DNA, the CDR3 is TGTGCCAGCCAGGAAAATGGGGGCCCGGATCAGCCCCAGCATTTT. Protein product: CASQENGGPDQPQHF.

The chain recombines TRBV9 with TRBJ1-3; D is unclear. The length of the CDR3 is 17 residues. In germline, CDR1 is SGDLS, CDR2 YYNGEE. The ends were cut back, 0 bases at V and 1 base at J, with 14 bases in the middle. CDR3 amino acids: CASSVDGIRISGNTIYF. The CDR3 nucleotides read TGTGCCAGCAGCGTAGATGGAATCAGGATTTCTGGAAACACCATATATTTT. The full variable domain, completed using reference TRBV9 and TRBJ1-3, is DSGVTQTPKHLITATGQRVTLRCSPRSGDLSVYWYQQSLDQGLQFLIQYYNGEERAKGNILERFSAQQFPDLHSELNLSSLELGDSALYFCASSVDGIRISGNTIYFGEGSWLTVV.

The rearrangement joins TRBV7-9 to TRBJ1-2; D perhaps matches TRBD1 (5 bases). V gave up 5 bases and J gave up 1 base, with 8 bases separating them. Germline V gives CDR1 SEHNR, CDR2 FQNEAQ (reference sequence). The CDR3 is 13 amino acids. This CDR3 reads CASSGANNYGYTF. DNA of the CDR3: TGTGCCAGCAGCGGGGCGAATAACTATGGCTACACCTTC.

This sequence joins TRBV5-6 and TRBJ2-2; 8 bases map to TRBD1. CDR1 and CDR2 from the germline V gene are SGHDT and YYEEEE. V gave up 5 bases and J gave up 4 bases; unmatched junction bases: 4. CDR3 length equals 14 residues. This CDR3 reads CASRLTGGTGELFF. For the CDR3, the DNA is TGTGCCAGCAGGCTCACAGGGGGCACCGGGGAGCTGTTTTTT.

The CDR3 DNA reads as TGTGCCAGCAATCCCGCGGCAGGGAATTCCTACGAGCAGTACTTC. Translated: CASNPAAGNSYEQYF. The chain is built from TRBV6-1 and TRBJ2-7, with D possibly being TRBD1 (5 bases). V was trimmed by 7 bases and J by 1 base, leaving 17 bases between them. The CDR3 has 15 amino acids. Germline V gene sequence: CDR1 MNHNS, CDR2 SASEGT.

This sequence joins TRBV28 and TRBJ1-2, with TRBD1 as a possible D gene (5 bases). V was clipped by 4 bases and J by 4 bases, with 13 bases between them. This CDR3 is 14 amino acids long. In germline, CDR1 is MDHEN, CDR2 SYDVKM. Here the CDR3 reads CASSSRALSYGYTF. CDR3 coding DNA: TGTGCCAGCAGTTCCAGGGCCCTTAGCTATGGCTACACCTTC.

The chain links TRBV19 to TRBJ2-3, with 7 nucleotides matching TRBD2. Germline lookup yields CDR1 LNHDA and CDR2 SQIVND (reference sequence). Unmatched junction bases numbered 2, after V lost 1 base and J lost 1 base. The CDR3 is 15 residues long. DNA of the CDR3: TGTGCCAGTAGTATAGCTGCGGGGGGCACAGATACGCAGTATTTT. It codes for CASSIAAGGTDTQYF.

V gene TRBV4-3 combines with J gene TRBJ2-3; 10 bases match TRBD2. Germline V gene sequence: CDR1 LGHNA, CDR2 YSLEER. Trimming at V came to 0 bases and at J to 4 bases, leaving 7 bases not matched to a gene. There are 17 residues in the CDR3. CDR3 loop: CASSQEPVAGGPDTQYF. The CDR3 region has the DNA TGCGCCAGCAGCCAAGAGCCGGTAGCGGGGGGCCCAGATACGCAGTATTTT.

This chain links TRBV30 with TRBJ2-7; possible D gene TRBD1, 5 bases. V lost 1 base and J 4 bases, leaving 5 bases between the germline ends. This CDR3 comprises 11 residues. Germline V gene lookup returns CDR1 GTSNPN and CDR2 SVGIG (reference sequence). The DNA of the CDR3 is TGTGCCTGGAGTGCAGGGTACGAGCAGTACTTC. It translates to CAWSAGYEQYF.

This sequence joins TRBV4-2 and TRBJ1-2, with D possibly matching TRBD1 (5 bases). Trimming took 4 bases from V and 0 from J, leaving 15 bases between them. The CDR3 contains 16 residues. Germline V CDR1 and CDR2: LGHNA, YNFKEQ. The CDR3 nucleotides are TGTGCCAGCAGCCGCTTCGGGGGGGAGGCTAACTATGGCTACACCTTC. Amino acids: CASSRFGGEANYGYTF.

The V gene is TRBV7-2, the J gene TRBJ2-5; 8 bases map to TRBD1. This CDR3 spans 16 amino acids. The V segment lost 1 base and the J segment 1 base; nucleotides outside the gene matches: 5. Germline CDR1 and CDR2: SGHTA and FQGNSA. The CDR3 loop is CASSLGQGLVQETQYF. CDR3 nucleotides: TGTGCCAGCAGCTTAGGACAGGGGCTAGTCCAAGAGACCCAGTACTTC.

The chain carries TRBV5-6 and TRBJ2-7, with 7 bases identical to TRBD1. Trimming cost V 4 bases and J 5 bases; bases outside gene matches: 3. Germline CDR1 and CDR2: SGHDT and YYEEEE. The CDR3 totals 12 residues. CDR3 coding DNA: TGTGCCAGCAGCCCTGGACAGGACGAGCAGTACTTC. The encoded protein is CASSPGQDEQYF. Together with reference TRBV5-6 and TRBJ2-7, the CDR3 gives the full variable domain: DAGVTQSPTHLIKTRGQQVTLRCSPKSGHDTVSWYQQALGQGPQFIFQYYEEEERQRGNFPDRFSGHQFPNYSSELNVNALLLGDSALYLCASSPGQDEQYFGPGTRLTVT.

This rearrangement joins TRBV7-3 to TRBJ2-1, with a tentative D call TRBD2 (5 bases). Per germline, CDR1 SGHTA and CDR2 FQGTGA. This CDR3 is 13 amino acids long. Trimming removed 4 bases from V and 7 bases from J, with 11 bases in between. The CDR3 DNA reads TGTGCCAGCAGCTCGGAGGATATGAATGAGCAGTTCTTC. This sequence encodes CASSSEDMNEQFF. Variable domain in full (rest from reference TRBV7-3 and TRBJ2-1): GAGVSQTPSNKVTEKGKYVELRCDPISGHTALYWYRQSLGQGPEFLIYFQGTGAADDSGLPNDRFFAVRPEGSVSTLKIQRTERGDSAVYLCASSSEDMNEQFFGPGTRLTVL.

The gene calls are TRBV6-5 and TRBJ1-1; D not resolved. Germline V gene lookup returns CDR1 MNHEY and CDR2 SVGAGI. Trimming removed 6 bases from V and 4 bases from J, with 15 bases in between. CDR3 length: 14 amino acids. As DNA, the CDR3 is TGTGCCAGCAGCTACACCCCAGGATCCACTGAAGCTTTCTTT. It is translated as CASSYTPGSTEAFF.

This clone came up once. The chain has TRBV30 and TRBJ1-1; D may be TRBD1 (6 bases). The CDR3 contains 17 residues. The germline V gene encodes CDR1 GTSNPN and CDR2 SVGIG (reference sequence). Trimming pared 0 bases from V and 2 bases from J, leaving 19 bases between. Written as DNA, the CDR3 is TGTGCCTGGAGTGTACATTTCCAGGGGCCCCTCAACACTGAAGCTTTCTTT. Translating gives CAWSVHFQGPLNTEAFF. The variable domain in full, with the rest retrieved from reference TRBV30 and TRBJ1-1, is SQTIHQWPATLVQPVGSPLSLECTVEGTSNPNLYWYRQAAGRGLQLLFYSVGIGQISSEVPQNLSASRPQDRQFILSSKKLLLSDSGFYLCAWSVHFQGPLNTEAFFGQGTRLTVV.

The chain carries TRBV7-6 and TRBJ1-6, with 10 bases matching TRBD1. V trimming: 1 base; J trimming: 6 bases; junction bases outside the gene matches: 3. Germline CDR1 SGHVS, CDR2 FNYEAQ. This CDR3 has 16 residues. The CDR3 loop is CASSLGGQGPNSPLHF. CDR3 coding DNA: TGTGCCAGCAGCTTAGGGGGACAGGGGCCTAATTCACCCCTCCACTTT.

The V call is TRBV5-4, the J call TRBJ2-2; 9 bases are shared with TRBD1. Unmatched junction bases numbered 13, after V lost 2 bases and J lost 5 bases. Germline CDR1 is SGHNT and CDR2 is YYREEE (reference sequence). CDR3 size: 18 residues. CDR3 coding DNA: TGTGCCAGCAGCTTTGGTGACAGGGGGAACTCGAGGACCGGGGAGCTGTTTTTT. It translates to CASSFGDRGNSRTGELFF.

Written as DNA, the CDR3 is TGTGCCAGCAGCTTATGGGGACAGGGAAGACAGCCCCAGCATTTT. Translated, it gives CASSLWGQGRQPQHF. The chain links TRBV7-8 to TRBJ1-5, with TRBD1 identical over 9 bases. The CDR3 spans 15 residues. The germline CDR1 and CDR2 sequences are SGHVS and FQNEAQ. V lost 2 bases, J lost 7 bases, and 6 bases stayed unmatched.

The chain has TRBV4-3 and TRBJ1-1, with 8 bases matching TRBD1. The CDR3 is made up of 15 amino acids. Germline trimming cut 3 bases from V and 6 bases from J; bases unmatched to any gene: 9. Germline values: CDR1 LGHNA, CDR2 YSLEER. CDR3 sequence (DNA): TGCGCCAGCAGCCAGAGGACAGGGAGTGGAGCTGAAGCTTTCTTT. It is translated as CASSQRTGSGAEAFF.

This clone was seen once. The chain has TRBV2 and TRBJ2-7, with D tentatively TRBD2 (6 bases). The V end was cut by 7 bases, the J end by 7 bases, with 23 bases between. Germline CDR1 SNHLY, CDR2 FYNNEI. This CDR3 is built from 15 residues. CDR3 loop: CASKWGSGPRWEQYF. DNA of the CDR3: TGTGCCAGCAAGTGGGGGAGCGGGCCCAGATGGGAGCAGTACTTC.

This clone was recorded once. The chain uses TRBV15 and TRBJ2-7; 9 bases match TRBD1. Germline V gives CDR1 LNHNV, CDR2 YYDKDF (reference sequence). This CDR3 has 15 amino acids. With V trimmed by 0 bases and J by 6 bases, 6 bases remained unmatched. As DNA, the CDR3 is TGTGCCACCAGCAGAGAGTTCGGGACAGGGCTCGAGCAGTACTTC. This translates into CATSREFGTGLEQYF.

This clone was counted only a few times. This chain links TRBV6-4 with TRBJ2-3; 13 bases match TRBD2. Germline CDR1 reads MRHNA; CDR2 reads SNTAGT. Unmatched junction bases numbered 9, after V lost 6 bases and J lost 6 bases. The CDR3 is 16 residues long. The CDR3 DNA follows: TGTGCCAGCAGCTCCACTAGCGGGGGGGCCGGGGATACGCAGTATTTT. Translated: CASSSTSGGAGDTQYF.

The rearrangement links TRBV4-3 to TRBJ2-3; unclear D gene. This CDR3 has 12 amino acids. V lost 8 bases and J lost 0, with 6 bases in between. Looked up from germline, CDR1 is LGHNA and CDR2 is YSLEER. The CDR3 DNA sequence: TGCGCCAGCGGCTTTAGCACAGATACGCAGTATTTT. It specifies CASGFSTDTQYF.

CDR3 loop: CASSLSAGGFNNQPQHF. Written as DNA, the CDR3 is TGTGCCAGCAGCTTAAGCGCAGGGGGCTTTAACAATCAGCCCCAGCATTTT. The chain has TRBV7-2 and TRBJ1-5; 8 bases agree with TRBD1. This CDR3 has 17 amino acids. Germline CDR1 and CDR2: SGHTA and FQGNSA. J lost 3 bases, V lost 2 bases, and 9 bases had no gene match.

The CDR3 DNA follows: TGTGCCAGCAGAGTCGGGGGGGCCAACACCGGGGAGCTGTTTTTT. As protein: CASRVGGANTGELFF. The chain has TRBV6-4 and TRBJ2-2, with 8 positions matching TRBD2. The CDR3 length is 15 residues. Germline V gives CDR1 MRHNA, CDR2 SNTAGT. V lost 6 bases and J lost 2; bases outside the gene matches: 5.

The chain employs TRBV11-2 and TRBJ1-6; 9 nucleotides agree with TRBD1. CDR3 size: 15 residues. The V gene end was trimmed by 1 base and the J gene end by 8 bases; junction bases not matched to a gene: 3. CDR1 and CDR2 from the germline V gene are SGHAT and FQNNGV. The CDR3 DNA reads as TGTGCCAGCAGCTTAGGGGGACAGGGAGATTCACCCCTCCACTTT. This sequence encodes CASSLGGQGDSPLHF.

Only a few counts were recorded for this clone. The rearrangement uses TRBV7-8 and TRBJ1-1; no clear D gene. V lost 4 bases, J lost 0 bases, and 9 bases lay in between. CDR1 is SGHVS and CDR2 is FQNEAQ in the germline V gene. The CDR3 runs 14 residues. CDR3 nucleotide sequence: TGTGCCAGCAGCTCAGACACCATGAACACTGAAGCTTTCTTT. Translation gives CASSSDTMNTEAFF.